The 17 T cell receptor beta chains listed next were all sequenced from one sample in a study of blood T cells in healthy people across ages. Through a sample-barcoded 5' primer and a J-beta primer mix, a second PCR was run for about 7 to 12 cycles. TCRdb passed the 5' RACE reads through MiXCR, listing each CDR3 protein once. The sample consists of 700,000 to 800,000 distinct CDR3 sequences, 35% to 45% of them appearing once. The sample was blood. The origin of the receptors is a woman aged 60-75 years in good health.

This clonotype has more than one count but fewer than ten. The chain employs TRBV10-3 and TRBJ1-4; D may be TRBD1 (5 bases). Germline CDR1 ENHRY, CDR2 SYGVKD. The CDR3 is made up of 12 amino acids. The V gene lost 10 bases and the J gene lost 7 bases, with 13 bases spanning the gap. The CDR3 DNA sequence: TGTGCCACAGCAAGGGGCAGTGAAAAACTGTTTTTT. As protein: CATARGSEKLFF.

The table lists this clonotype with a few counts. The genes are TRBV20-1 and TRBJ2-5, with a possible D match to TRBD1 (5 bases). Trimming cost V 0 bases and J 0 bases, with 8 bases left between them. The CDR3 runs to 14 residues. CDR1 is DFQATT, CDR2 SNEGSKA, per germline (reference sequence). Written as DNA, the CDR3 is TGCAGTGCTAGAGAGGACACGTACCAAGAGACCCAGTACTTC. This encodes CSAREDTYQETQYF.

The sample holds a few counts of this clonotype. The V and J genes are TRBV5-5 and TRBJ2-6, with D possibly being TRBD1 or TRBD2 (6 bases each). V dropped 2 bases and J dropped 0 bases, with 18 bases sitting between them. Germline-derived CDR1 and CDR2 are SGHKS and YYEKEE (reference sequence). CDR3 length equals 19 residues. CDR3 sequence (DNA): TGTGCCAGCAGCTTTGAACCCGGGGGCGGCTTCTCTGGGGCCAACGTCCTGACTTTC. Residues: CASSFEPGGGFSGANVLTF.

This clonotype was detected once. The V call is TRBV7-2, the J call TRBJ2-1; weak D call: TRBD1 (5 bases). V gave up 5 bases and J gave up 7 bases, with 12 bases separating them. Germline CDR1 is SGHTA and CDR2 is FQGNSA. The CDR3 loop spans 13 amino acids. The CDR3 region is CASSVMGPNEQFF. For the CDR3, the DNA is TGTGCCAGCAGCGTTATGGGGCCAAATGAGCAGTTCTTC.

The CDR3 sequence is CASSSSGSHEKLFF. CDR3 DNA sequence: TGTGCCAGCAGCTCATCCGGGAGTCATGAAAAACTGTTTTTT. The chain uses TRBV7-9 and TRBJ1-4; D gene unclear. Germline CDR1 SEHNR, CDR2 FQNEAQ (reference sequence). The V end lost 4 bases, the J end lost 6 bases, and 12 bases lay between the germline ends. This CDR3 is built from 14 residues.

There are a few counts of this clonotype. The chain carries TRBV10-3 and TRBJ2-5, with D possibly being TRBD1 (6 bases). Germline V gene lookup returns CDR1 ENHRY and CDR2 SYGVKD. The CDR3 consists of 15 residues. Trimming took off 2 bases at V and 5 bases at J, with 15 bases between the two ends. CDR3 amino acids: CAISEGNLRGETQYF. In DNA form, the CDR3 reads TGTGCCATCAGTGAGGGGAACCTAAGGGGGGAGACCCAGTACTTC.

The sample holds a few counts of this clonotype. The chain combines TRBV20-1 with TRBJ1-5; no reliable D call. Between the trimmed V and J ends, which lost 5 bases and 5 bases, there was a span of 4 bases. There are 10 residues in the CDR3. Germline CDR1 and CDR2: DFQATT and SNEGSKA (reference sequence). CDR3 sequence (DNA): TGCAGTGCTGAGCATCAGCCCCAGCATTTT. As protein: CSAEHQPQHF.

The chain combines TRBV29-1 with TRBJ2-1; unclear D gene. The CDR3 has 11 residues. The germline V gene encodes CDR1 SQVTM and CDR2 ANQGSEA. The CDR3 sequence is CTARWSDEQFF. As DNA, the CDR3 is TGCACCGCCCGCTGGAGCGATGAGCAGTTCTTC.

About this clonotype: Compared with germline, one end of the junction differs, possibly owing to a read error. The chain joins TRBV30 to TRBJ2-1; the D gene is possibly TRBD2 (5 bases). The CDR3 contains 12 residues. Germline V CDR1 and CDR2: GTSNPN, SVGIG (reference sequence). The CDR3 nucleotides are TGTGCCGGGAGTGTGCAATTCGGGGAGCAGTTCTTC. The encoded protein is CAGSVQFGEQFF. Combining the CDR3 with reference TRBV30 and TRBJ2-1 gives the whole variable domain SQTIHQWPATLVQPVGSPLSLECTVEGTSNPNLYWYRQAAGRGLQLLFYSVGIGQISSEVPQNLSASRPQDRQFILSSKKLLLSDSGFYLCAGSVQFGEQFFGPGTRLTVL.

This clonotype was seen at least ten times. The CDR3 DNA is TGCAGCACCGTCGGGACTAGCGGGAGAGAGGCAGATACGCAGTATTTT. Residues: CSTVGTSGREADTQYF. The J gene is TRBJ2-3, the V gene TRBV29-1; 14 bases are shared with TRBD2. The CDR3 is 16 amino acids. V lost 8 bases, J lost 4 bases, and 11 bases stayed unmatched. Germline V gene lookup returns CDR1 SQVTM and CDR2 ANQGSEA.

In this sample, this clonotype turned up a few times. V gene TRBV28 combines with J gene TRBJ2-1, with 8 bases aligning to TRBD2. In germline, CDR1 is MDHEN, CDR2 SYDVKM. The CDR3 covers 15 residues. V dropped 3 bases and J dropped 7; count of bases not matched to a gene: 8. The CDR3: CASSFGRAGSNEQFF. DNA of the CDR3: TGTGCCAGCAGTTTCGGGAGGGCCGGTTCGAATGAGCAGTTCTTC. Variable domain in full (rest from reference TRBV28 and TRBJ2-1): DVKVTQSSRYLVKRTGEKVFLECVQDMDHENMFWYRQDPGLGLRLIYFSYDVKMKEKGDIPEGYSVSREKKERFSLILESASTNQTSMYLCASSFGRAGSNEQFFGPGTRLTVL.

The gene calls are TRBV29-1 and TRBJ2-7; 10 positions match TRBD2. V was pared by 0 bases and J by 7 bases, with 6 bases of the junction left unmatched. CDR3 length equals 14 residues. Germline V gene lookup returns CDR1 SQVTM and CDR2 ANQGSEA. CDR3 region: CSVEDNSGRVEQYF. For the CDR3, the DNA is TGCAGCGTTGAAGATAACAGCGGGAGGGTTGAGCAGTACTTC.

This clonotype has more than one count but fewer than ten. The chain uses TRBV10-3 and TRBJ2-1, with D perhaps TRBD2 (5 bases). In germline, CDR1 is ENHRY, CDR2 SYGVKD. V dropped 6 bases and J dropped 7 bases, with 7 bases sitting between them. The CDR3 sequence is 11 residues long. CDR3 DNA: TGTGCCATCAGCGGGGTAAATGAGCAGTTCTTC. It yields the protein CAISGVNEQFF.

The chain joins TRBV27 to TRBJ2-1; D may be TRBD2 (5 bases). Germline lookup yields CDR1 MNHEY and CDR2 SMNVEV (reference sequence). The CDR3 runs 14 residues. V gave up 6 bases and J gave up 7 bases, with 16 bases separating them. This CDR3 is CASRLVVGSNEQFF. The CDR3 DNA reads as TGTGCCAGCAGACTAGTGGTGGGGTCTAATGAGCAGTTCTTC.

The chain uses TRBV20-1 and TRBJ2-1; 9 bases map to TRBD2. Germline V gene data show CDR1 as DFQATT and CDR2 as SNEGSKA (reference sequence). Germline trimming cut 5 bases from V and 7 bases from J; bases unmatched to any gene: 12. The CDR3 covers 15 residues. CDR3 residues: CSAAAGAGGGNEQFF. In nucleotides, the CDR3 is TGCAGTGCTGCCGCTGGAGCGGGGGGTGGGAATGAGCAGTTCTTC.

This clonotype was detected a few times. The gene calls are TRBV7-2 and TRBJ2-1; 12 nucleotides agree with TRBD2. Germline loops: CDR1 SGHTA, CDR2 FQGNSA. The V gene end was trimmed by 4 bases and the J gene end by 7 bases; junction bases not matched to a gene: 5. The CDR3 extends over 15 amino acids. DNA of the CDR3: TGTGCCAGCAGCTACCGGACTAGCGGGGTGAATGAGCAGTTCTTC. Residues: CASSYRTSGVNEQFF.

V gene TRBV6-6 combines with J gene TRBJ1-1, with D possibly TRBD1 on 5 matching bases. Germline assignment: CDR1 MNHNY and CDR2 SVGAGI (reference sequence). The V end lost 0 bases, the J end lost 5 bases, and 13 bases lay between the germline ends. The CDR3 runs to 15 residues. Here the CDR3 DNA reads TGTGCCAGCAGTTACTCGTCCGGTGGGGGGACTGAAGCTTTCTTT. Its protein is CASSYSSGGGTEAFF.